The 28 T cell receptor beta chains listed next were all sequenced from one sample in a study of shared clonotypes between healthy human individuals. Only in-frame clones appear in the TCRdb table, and some are missing; sequencing was by immunoSEQ multiplex PCR. The sample lists a few hundred thousand clones, over 60% occurring once. Sequencing was carried out using memory CD4+ T cells sorted from blood. Regarding subset: CD45RA-negative fraction. Source of these receptors: a man aged 30 to 39 in good health.

The chain is built from TRBV11-2 and TRBJ2-3; D might be TRBD1 (5 bases). The V and J ends lost 1 base and 5 bases respectively, with 13 bases between them. This CDR3 comprises 15 residues. CDR1 and CDR2 (germline): SGHAT, FQNNGV. The chain's CDR3 is CASSLVGRVGDTQYF. CDR3 bases: TGTGCCAGCAGCTTAGTCGGCAGGGTTGGAGATACGCAGTATTTT.

This clone came up a few times. V is TRBV19 and J is TRBJ2-5, with TRBD2 identical over 10 bases. CDR3 length equals 16 residues. The V gene's germline CDR1 is LNHDA and CDR2 SQIVND (reference sequence). With 4 bases clipped from V and 3 bases from J, the junction kept 8 bases outside the gene matches. The CDR3 DNA reads TGTGCCAGTAGTAGGGCGGGACTAGCGACAAAAGAGACCCAGTACTTC. Amino acid sequence: CASSRAGLATKETQYF.

The CDR3 DNA reads as TGTGCCAGCAGCTTAGGACGGCTCTCCTACAATGAGCAGTTCTTC. This gives the protein CASSLGRLSYNEQFF. V usage is TRBV7-8 and J usage is TRBJ2-1; D unresolved. The ends were cut back, 1 base at V and 0 bases at J, with 7 bases in the middle. The germline gives CDR1 SGHVS, CDR2 FQNEAQ. The CDR3 contains 15 residues.

In its sample, this clone was seen once. The chain carries TRBV5-1 and TRBJ2-1; 8 bases line up with TRBD2. The V gene's germline CDR1 is SGHRS and CDR2 YFSETQ. J was trimmed by 9 bases and V by 0 bases; bases with no gene match: 2. The CDR3 runs 13 residues. CDR3 sequence (DNA): TGCGCCAGCAGCTTGGAGGGGACTAGTGAGCAGTTCTTC. Its translation is CASSLEGTSEQFF.

The sample holds one count of this clone. The rearrangement joins TRBV6-6 to TRBJ2-3, with D hard to call. This CDR3 has 12 residues. The V and J ends lost 8 bases and 1 base respectively, with 7 bases between them. Germline V lookup: CDR1 MNHNY, CDR2 SVGAGI (reference sequence). The CDR3 DNA follows: TGTGCCAGCGAACCAGGCACAGATACGCAGTATTTT. This gives the protein CASEPGTDTQYF.

The rearrangement links TRBV28 to TRBJ2-1, with 11 bases matching TRBD1. Germline V gene data show CDR1 as MDHEN and CDR2 as SYDVKM. V was pared by 4 bases and J by 7 bases, with 6 bases of the junction left unmatched. The CDR3 totals 15 residues. The CDR3 is CASSSFGQGANEQFF. Written as DNA, the CDR3 is TGTGCCAGCAGTTCATTCGGACAGGGGGCTAATGAGCAGTTCTTC.

V and J are TRBV5-1 and TRBJ2-7; TRBD1 matches 12 bases. Germline loops: CDR1 SGHRS, CDR2 YFSETQ. The CDR3 spans 15 residues. The trim removed 7 bases at V and 0 bases at J, leaving 5 bases unmatched. CDR3 sequence: CASRDRGRGSYEQYF. The CDR3 DNA follows: TGCGCCAGCCGGGACAGGGGGCGAGGCTCCTACGAGCAGTACTTC.

Many counts were recorded for this clone. The CDR3 DNA reads TGTGCCAGCAGCCAAGACTTTAGGCTAGCGGGAGGTGACGAGCAGTACTTC. Residues: CASSQDFRLAGGDEQYF. V usage is TRBV14 and J usage is TRBJ2-7; 11 bases are shared with TRBD2. Germline trimming cut 0 bases from V and 5 bases from J; bases unmatched to any gene: 9. This CDR3 is 17 amino acids long. The germline CDR1 and CDR2 sequences are SGHDN and FVKESK. Full variable domain (remainder filled in from reference TRBV14 and TRBJ2-7): EAGVTQFPSHSVIEKGQTVTLRCDPISGHDNLYWYRRVMGKEIKFLLHFVKESKQDESGMPNNRFLAERTGGTYSTLKVQPAELEDSGVYFCASSQDFRLAGGDEQYFGPGTRLTVT.

This rearrangement joins TRBV28 to TRBJ2-2; unclear D gene. Germline CDR1 reads MDHEN; CDR2 reads SYDVKM. The CDR3 covers 12 residues. Trimming removed 4 bases from V and 6 bases from J, with 6 bases in between. The CDR3 loop is CASSSLPGELFF. For the CDR3, the DNA is TGTGCCAGCAGTTCTCTCCCCGGGGAGCTGTTTTTT.

The chain links TRBV5-1 to TRBJ2-2, with TRBD2 identical over 7 bases. V trimming: 3 bases; J trimming: 8 bases; junction bases outside the gene matches: 10. Germline loops: CDR1 SGHRS, CDR2 YFSETQ. The CDR3 has 15 amino acids. The CDR3 DNA follows: TGCGCCAGCAGCTCCACCGGGGACTACCCAGGGGAGCTGTTTTTT. Protein product: CASSSTGDYPGELFF.

The chain carries TRBV10-1 and TRBJ1-5; D is ambiguous. V dropped 3 bases and J dropped 0 bases, with 6 bases sitting between them. The CDR3 is 14 amino acids. Germline CDR1 and CDR2: WNHNN and SYGVQD (reference sequence). The CDR3 bases are TGCGCCAGCAGTGACCTTCATAGCAATCAGCCCCAGCATTTT. This gives the protein CASSDLHSNQPQHF.

The chain recombines TRBV5-4 with TRBJ1-1; TRBD1 is a possible D gene (5 bases). The length of the CDR3 is 13 residues. The germline V gene encodes CDR1 SGHNT and CDR2 YYREEE (reference sequence). Trimming pared 4 bases from V and 1 base from J, leaving 8 bases between. The CDR3 nucleotides are TGTGCCAGCAGCCCGCAGGGGAACACTGAAGCTTTCTTT. Translation: CASSPQGNTEAFF.

The CDR3, as DNA: TGTGCCAGCAGCTTGCGCACAGGCCGGAATGAAAAACTGTTTTTT. Its translation is CASSLRTGRNEKLFF. J is TRBJ1-4 and V is TRBV5-6; D possibly corresponds to TRBD1 (5 bases). Germline V gene lookup returns CDR1 SGHDT and CDR2 YYEEEE. Trimming took 1 base from V and 5 from J, leaving 12 bases between them. This CDR3 is 15 amino acids long.

This clone was counted many times. CDR3 bases: TGTGCCAGCAGCTTAGCGGGTAGCGGGAGTTCCTACGAGCAGTACTTC. Its protein is CASSLAGSGSSYEQYF. This chain connects TRBV7-9 to TRBJ2-7; 9 bases map to TRBD2. Germline trimming cut 0 bases from V and 1 base from J; bases unmatched to any gene: 4. This CDR3 is built from 16 residues. The germline V gene encodes CDR1 SEHNR and CDR2 FQNEAQ (reference sequence).

The rearrangement links TRBV7-2 to TRBJ2-1; D is uncertain. Germline values: CDR1 SGHTA, CDR2 FQGNSA. The V end lost 2 bases, the J end lost 10 bases, and 9 bases lay between the germline ends. The length of the CDR3 is 12 residues. The CDR3 sequence: CASSLRPEEQFF. CDR3 in DNA: TGTGCCAGCAGCTTACGACCCGAGGAGCAGTTCTTC.

This clone was seen only a few times. The rearrangement links TRBV18 to TRBJ1-1; tentative D call: TRBD1 (5 bases). The germline CDR1 and CDR2 sequences are KGHSH and LQKENI. V lost 0 bases and J 4 bases, leaving 12 bases between the germline ends. The CDR3 runs 15 residues. The CDR3 sequence: CASSPPSGRATEAFF. CDR3 coding DNA: TGTGCCAGCTCACCACCGTCAGGGAGGGCCACTGAAGCTTTCTTT.

This clone was seen only once. DNA for the CDR3: TGTGCCAGCAGCCATTCAGGGTTGCAGCCCCAGCATTTT. Encoded protein: CASSHSGLQPQHF. The chain uses TRBV5-4 and TRBJ1-5; a possible D gene is TRBD1 (5 bases). The V gene's germline CDR1 is SGHNT and CDR2 YYREEE (reference sequence). The V end was cut by 4 bases, the J end by 7 bases, with 12 bases between. The CDR3 runs to 13 residues.

The V and J genes are TRBV19 and TRBJ2-1; TRBD2 matches at 13 bases. V dropped 4 bases and J dropped 4; count of bases not matched to a gene: 1. This CDR3 is 15 amino acids long. The germline CDR1 and CDR2 sequences are LNHDA and SQIVND (reference sequence). CDR3 loop: CASSRGLAGYNEQFF. The DNA of the CDR3 is TGTGCCAGTAGTAGGGGACTAGCGGGATACAATGAGCAGTTCTTC.

Many counts were recorded for this clone. The chain couples TRBV21-1 to TRBJ1-1. TRBV21-1 is listed as a pseudogene. The CDR3 consists of 12 residues. The CDR3 spells CASSKGHTEAFF. The DNA for the CDR3 is TGTGCCAGCAGCAAGGGACACACTGAAGCTTTCTTT.

This sequence joins TRBV23-1 and TRBJ1-1; D is uncertain. TRBV23-1 is noted as an ORF with a role that remains uncertain. The CDR3 consists of 10 residues. Trimming took off 8 bases at V and 4 bases at J, with 5 bases between the two ends. The CDR3 loop is CASRGTEAFF. The DNA of the CDR3 is TGCGCCAGCCGGGGCACTGAAGCTTTCTTT.

V and J are TRBV29-1 and TRBJ2-6; no clear D gene. Germline CDR1 and CDR2: SQVTM and ANQGSEA. V was trimmed by 3 bases and J by 2 bases, leaving 5 bases between them. CDR3 length: 13 residues. CDR3 in DNA: TGCAGCGTTGAGGGTCCTGGGGCCAACGTCCTGACTTTC. Translation gives CSVEGPGANVLTF.

The chain is built from TRBV5-4 and TRBJ2-5; 7 bases align to TRBD2. CDR3 length: 13 amino acids. Germline values: CDR1 SGHNT, CDR2 YYREEE (reference sequence). J was trimmed by 7 bases and V by 0 bases; bases with no gene match: 3. In DNA, the CDR3 is TGTGCCAGCAGCTTGGGACTAGCCGGGACCCAGTACTTC. It encodes CASSLGLAGTQYF. Looking up the rest from reference TRBV5-4 and TRBJ2-5 gives the full variable domain: ETGVTQSPTHLIKTRGQQVTLRCSSQSGHNTVSWYQQALGQGPQFIFQYYREEENGRGNFPPRFSGLQFPNYSSELNVNALELDDSALYLCASSLGLAGTQYFGPGTRLLVL.

The genes are TRBV18 and TRBJ2-7, with 7 bases that match TRBD1. Germline CDR1 is KGHSH and CDR2 is LQKENI. Trimming took 8 bases from V and 6 from J; bases not matched to a gene: 10. The CDR3 spans 13 residues. CDR3 in amino acids: CASTGTVDLEQYF. The CDR3, as DNA: TGTGCCAGCACCGGGACAGTCGATCTCGAGCAGTACTTC. The full variable domain, rest sourced from reference TRBV18 and TRBJ2-7, is NAGVMQNPRHLVRRRGQEARLRCSPMKGHSHVYWYRQLPEEGLKFMVYLQKENIIDESGMPKERFSAEFPKEGPSILRIQQVVRGDSAAYFCASTGTVDLEQYFGPGTRLTVT.

The chain is built from TRBV19 and TRBJ2-7; D ambiguous. The CDR3 is 14 residues long. V was shortened by 5 bases and J by 2 bases, with 13 bases between the two germline ends. Germline V CDR1 and CDR2: LNHDA, SQIVND (reference sequence). In DNA, the CDR3 is TGTGCCAGTAGTCTGGGTCAATCCACCTACGAGCAGTACTTC. Residues: CASSLGQSTYEQYF. The full variable domain, in which reference TRBV19 and TRBJ2-7 provide the parts outside the CDR3, is DGGITQSPKYLFRKEGQNVTLSCEQNLNHDAMYWYRQDPGQGLRLIYYSQIVNDFQKGDIAEGYSVSREKKESFPLTVTSAQKNPTAFYLCASSLGQSTYEQYFGPGTRLTVT.

The rearrangement uses TRBV9 and TRBJ2-5, with a weak D call TRBD2 (6 bases). Trimming left V 2 bases short and J 5 bases short, with 19 bases between. Per the germline V gene, CDR1 is SGDLS and CDR2 is YYNGEE. The CDR3 sequence is 16 residues long. CDR3 region: CASSVTGATGGETQYF. The CDR3 DNA is TGTGCCAGCAGCGTGACCGGAGCCACTGGAGGGGAGACCCAGTACTTC.

The chain is built from TRBV6-1 and TRBJ1-3; D uncertain. V was shortened by 2 bases and J by 4 bases, with 12 bases between the two germline ends. There are 15 residues in the CDR3. The germline V gene has CDR1 MNHNS and CDR2 SASEGT. The CDR3 DNA is TGTGCCAGCAGTGAAAGGTTCAGGTCAGGAAACACCATATATTTT. It specifies CASSERFRSGNTIYF.

This clone was picked up one time. The chain uses TRBV9 and TRBJ2-6; 9 bases are shared with TRBD1. The CDR3 spans 18 residues. The V gene's germline CDR1 is SGDLS and CDR2 YYNGEE. With V trimmed by 5 bases and J by 3 bases, 12 bases remained unmatched. CDR3 sequence: CASSEGSGQGDGANVLTF. CDR3 nucleotides: TGTGCCAGCAGTGAGGGGTCGGGACAGGGAGATGGGGCCAACGTCCTGACTTTC. Complete variable domain (other parts from reference TRBV9 and TRBJ2-6): DSGVTQTPKHLITATGQRVTLRCSPRSGDLSVYWYQQSLDQGLQFLIQYYNGEERAKGNILERFSAQQFPDLHSELNLSSLELGDSALYFCASSEGSGQGDGANVLTFGAGSRLTVL.

The genes are TRBV6-5 and TRBJ2-2; 8 bases agree with TRBD1. V shed 8 bases and J 3 bases; nucleotides not matched to a gene: 8. CDR1 and CDR2 (germline): MNHEY, SVGAGI. The CDR3 runs to 15 residues. The CDR3: CASQVPQGDTGELFF. In DNA form, the CDR3 reads TGTGCCAGCCAAGTCCCACAGGGGGACACCGGGGAGCTGTTTTTT.